A selection of T cell receptor beta chains follows, all from one sample in a study of T cells after yellow fever vaccination. In TCRdb, the 5' RACE reads were re-called with MiXCR into one record per CDR3 protein. Here the sample spans 610,000 or so distinct CDR3 sequences, around an eighth being singletons. The sample consisted of PBMCs, taken on the day of the yellow fever booster vaccination. These receptors were collected from a man younger than 40 who received the YFV17D yellow fever vaccine. The CDR3 runs from the conserved cysteine through the conserved F or W. The D gene is left open where the match is weak. Clone size appears in some rows only: once, few, many, or a class for an expanded clone.

>TRBJ2-7|many|.|TRBV30
CAWSVTVGYEQYF
TGTGCCTGGAGTGTAACAGTGGGGTACGAGCAGTACTTC
>TRBJ2-7|few|TRBD2|TRBV27
CASSRLAGGPRAYEQYF
TGTGCCAGCAGTAGGCTAGCGGGAGGGCCGAGGGCGTACGAGCAGTACTTC
>TRBJ2-7|few|.|TRBV25-1
CASTPDGGSEQYF
TGTGCCAGCACTCCCGATGGGGGGTCCGAGCAGTACTTC
>TRBJ1-5|.|.|TRBV18
CASSPRAADQPQHF
TGTGCCAGCTCACCCCGGGCCGCCGATCAGCCCCAGCATTTT
>TRBJ2-7|.|.|TRBV20-1
CSAAGPSYEQYF
TGCAGCGCTGCGGGACCATCCTACGAGCAGTACTTC
>TRBJ2-4|few|.|TRBV20-1
CSARPELRIQYF
TGCAGTGCTAGGCCAGAACTACGCATTCAGTACTTC
>TRBJ2-2|.|.|TRBV4-2
CASSQAVVVNTGELFF
TGTGCCAGCAGCCAAGCGGTCGTAGTAAACACCGGGGAGCTGTTTTTT
>TRBJ1-5|few|.|TRBV5-1
CASSFDSGGNQPQHF
TGCGCCAGCAGCTTCGACAGTGGTGGCAATCAGCCCCAGCATTTT
>TRBJ2-1|.|TRBD1|TRBV7-3
CASSRTGVEEEQFF
TGTGCCAGCTCCAGGACAGGGGTCGAAGAGGAGCAGTTCTTC
>TRBJ2-5|many|.|TRBV5-1
CASSGAGTTEETQYF
TGCGCCAGCAGCGGGGCCGGGACAACCGAAGAGACCCAGTACTTC
>TRBJ2-1|few|.|TRBV4-3
CASSRETSPEQFF
TGCGCCAGCAGCCGAGAAACTAGTCCTGAGCAGTTCTTC
>TRBJ1-1|.|.|TRBV7-3
CASSSHRTPNTEAFF
TGTGCCAGCAGCTCACACAGGACCCCGAACACTGAAGCTTTCTTT